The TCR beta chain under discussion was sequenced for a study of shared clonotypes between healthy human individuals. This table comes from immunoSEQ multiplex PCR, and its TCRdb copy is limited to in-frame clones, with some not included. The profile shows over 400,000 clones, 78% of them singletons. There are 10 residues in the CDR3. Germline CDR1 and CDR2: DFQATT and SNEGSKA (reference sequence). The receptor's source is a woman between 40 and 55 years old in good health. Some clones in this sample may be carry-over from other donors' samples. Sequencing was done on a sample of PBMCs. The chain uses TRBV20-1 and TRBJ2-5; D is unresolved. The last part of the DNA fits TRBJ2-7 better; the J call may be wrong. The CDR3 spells CSASRCEQYF. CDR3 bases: TGCAGTGCTTCTCGCTGCGAGCAGTACTTC.